The T cell receptor beta chain under discussion was sequenced for a study of T-cell memory formation after mild COVID-19. The wider study: TCR clusters mostly belonged to single donors. Study-level points and caveats: Mostly located in CM and EM were contracting CD4+ clones, with contracting CD8+ clones located in EMRA.

On this clonotype itself: The target antigen is unknown.

TCRdb passed the 5' RACE reads through MiXCR, listing each CDR3 protein once. The table includes 400,000 to 550,000 distinct CDR3 sequences, roughly 25% detected once. With 1 base removed from V and 3 bases from J, the gap between germline ends came to 10 bases. From germline, CDR1 is DFQATT and CDR2 SNEGSKA (reference sequence). This CDR3 spans 13 amino acids. Sequenced input: PBMCs or a T cell subset sorted from them (not recorded which). The receptor comes from an adult woman who had mild COVID-19 (a few samples of this study predate the infection). Cell type and time point are not known. V and J are TRBV20-1 and TRBJ2-7; D unresolved. The CDR3 coding sequence is TGCAGTGCTAGAGCTACACGAGACTACGAGCAGTACTTC. Translating it yields CSARATRDYEQYF.